The source of this TCR beta chain is a study of blood T cell repertoires in COVID-19. Study details: Nucleic acid was either cDNA or gDNA, and it came from T cells, B-cell-depleted T cells, or PBMCs.

As handled by the study authors: Amplification of reference gene primers was used by the study to estimate nucleated cell counts. Data came from immunoSEQ multiplex PCR; TCRdb stores just in-frame clones and leaves some out. The V and J calls and the clone size are those of that table, but D and trimming were determined from the DNA. The profile covers approximately 150,000 clones, with approximately 84% appearing a single time and roughly 4.5% taken by the ten largest. Input material: peripheral blood. The receptor's source is a human donor in a cohort sampled during active COVID-19.

The CDR3 bases are TGTGCCAGCAGCCCATACCCAGGGGGTAGCACTGAAGCTTTCTTT. It yields the protein CASSPYPGGSTEAFF. This rearrangement joins TRBV7-8 to TRBJ1-1; 7 nucleotides align to TRBD1. This CDR3 region has 15 residues. V dropped 5 bases and J dropped 4; count of bases not matched to a gene: 10. CDR1 is SGHVS, CDR2 FQNEAQ, per germline.